This T cell receptor (beta chain) appears in the sequencing data of a study of CD4 and CD8 cells across lung adenocarcinoma regions. Each CDR3 protein is one row after TCRdb ran MiXCR on the PCR reads. This table has about 19,000 distinct CDR3 sequences, around 59% appearing once. Germline V gene data show CDR1 as MNHEY and CDR2 as SMNVEV (reference sequence). Trimming removed 5 bases at V and 13 bases at J, with 21 bases between. This CDR3 has 14 amino acids. The TCR originated in a female donor with lung adenocarcinoma. The CD4 and CD8 labels of this study may be unreliable. Sequencing was carried out using CD8+ T cells from the center of a lung tumor. V usage is TRBV27 and J usage is TRBJ2-4, with a possible D match to TRBD2 (5 bases). CDR3 residues: CASSRLASRDTQYF. CDR3 DNA: TGTGCCAGCAGTCGGCTAGCCTCCAGAGATACGCAGTACTTC.